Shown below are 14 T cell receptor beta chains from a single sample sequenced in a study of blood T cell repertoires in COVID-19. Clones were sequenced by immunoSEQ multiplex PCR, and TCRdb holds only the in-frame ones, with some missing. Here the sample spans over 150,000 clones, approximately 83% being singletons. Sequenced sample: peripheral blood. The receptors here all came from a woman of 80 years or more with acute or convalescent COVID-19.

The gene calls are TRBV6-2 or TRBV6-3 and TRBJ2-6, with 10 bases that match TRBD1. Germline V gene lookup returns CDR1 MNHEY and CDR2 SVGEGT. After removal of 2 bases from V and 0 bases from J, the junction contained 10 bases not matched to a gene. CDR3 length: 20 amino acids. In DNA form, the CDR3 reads TGTGCCAGCAGTTACCTCCCCGGACAGGGGGGCGTCTCTGGGGCCAACGTCCTGACTTTC. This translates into CASSYLPGQGGVSGANVLTF.

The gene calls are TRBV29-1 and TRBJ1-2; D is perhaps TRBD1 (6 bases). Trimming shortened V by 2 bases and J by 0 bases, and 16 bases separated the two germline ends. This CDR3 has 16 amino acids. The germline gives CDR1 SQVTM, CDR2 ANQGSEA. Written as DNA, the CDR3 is TGCAGCGTTGAAAATAGAGGGACACAAGCTAACTATGGCTACACCTTC. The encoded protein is CSVENRGTQANYGYTF.

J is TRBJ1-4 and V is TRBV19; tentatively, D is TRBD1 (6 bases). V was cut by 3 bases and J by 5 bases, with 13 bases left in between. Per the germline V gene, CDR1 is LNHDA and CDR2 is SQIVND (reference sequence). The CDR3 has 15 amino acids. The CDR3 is CASSMAQGENEKLFF. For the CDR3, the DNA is TGTGCCAGTAGTATGGCACAGGGCGAGAATGAAAAACTGTTTTTT. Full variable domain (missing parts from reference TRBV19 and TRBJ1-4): DGGITQSPKYLFRKEGQNVTLSCEQNLNHDAMYWYRQDPGQGLRLIYYSQIVNDFQKGDIAEGYSVSREKKESFPLTVTSAQKNPTAFYLCASSMAQGENEKLFFGSGTQLSVL.

CDR3 nucleotides: TGTGCCAGCAGCATCGGACTAGCGGGGACCACGAATACGCAGTATTTT. It yields the protein CASSIGLAGTTNTQYF. This rearrangement joins TRBV5-4 to TRBJ2-3; 12 bases map to TRBD2. Germline-derived CDR1 and CDR2 are SGHNT and YYREEE (reference sequence). CDR3 length: 16 amino acids. With 4 bases clipped from V and 7 bases from J, the junction kept 10 bases outside the gene matches.

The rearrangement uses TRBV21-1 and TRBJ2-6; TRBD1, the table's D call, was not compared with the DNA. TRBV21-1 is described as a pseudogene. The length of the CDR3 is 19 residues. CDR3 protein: CASSKGRTGCFPGANVLTF. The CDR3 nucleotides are TGTGCCAGCAGCAAAGGAAGGACAGGGTGTTTCCCTGGGGCCAACGTCCTGACTTTC.

The CDR3 DNA sequence: TGTGCCAGCAGCCTAAACCCCTACGAGCAGTACTTC. It translates to CASSLNPYEQYF. The chain employs TRBV12-3 or TRBV12-4 and TRBJ2-7; the D is unclear. The CDR3 length is 12 residues. The V end was cut by 6 bases, the J end by 2 bases, with 8 bases between.

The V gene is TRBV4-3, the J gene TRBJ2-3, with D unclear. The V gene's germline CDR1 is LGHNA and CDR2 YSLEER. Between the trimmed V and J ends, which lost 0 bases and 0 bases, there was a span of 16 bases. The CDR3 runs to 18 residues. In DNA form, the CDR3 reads TGCGCCAGCAGCCAAGATCGAGTTTTCACAGAGAGCACAGATACGCAGTATTTT. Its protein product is CASSQDRVFTESTDTQYF.

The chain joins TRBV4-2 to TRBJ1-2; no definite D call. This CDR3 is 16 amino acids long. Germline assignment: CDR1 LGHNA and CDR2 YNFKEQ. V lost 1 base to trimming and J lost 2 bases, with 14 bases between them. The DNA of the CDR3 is TGTGCCAGCAGCCAAGTGCTCCAGGCGCAAAACTATGGCTACACCTTC. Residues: CASSQVLQAQNYGYTF.

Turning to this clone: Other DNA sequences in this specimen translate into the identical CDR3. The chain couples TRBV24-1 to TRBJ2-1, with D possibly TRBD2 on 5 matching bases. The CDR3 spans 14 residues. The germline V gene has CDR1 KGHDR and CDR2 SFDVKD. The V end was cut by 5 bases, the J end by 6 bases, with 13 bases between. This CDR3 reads CATSGSAESNEQFF. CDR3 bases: TGTGCCACCAGTGGATCAGCGGAGTCCAATGAGCAGTTCTTC.

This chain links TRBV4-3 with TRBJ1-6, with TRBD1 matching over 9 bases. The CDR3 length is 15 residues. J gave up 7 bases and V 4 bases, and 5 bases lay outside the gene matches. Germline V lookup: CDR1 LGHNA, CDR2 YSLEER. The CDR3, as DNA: TGCGCCAGCAGCCTCACGGACAGGGGAAATTCACCCCTCCACTTT. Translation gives CASSLTDRGNSPLHF.

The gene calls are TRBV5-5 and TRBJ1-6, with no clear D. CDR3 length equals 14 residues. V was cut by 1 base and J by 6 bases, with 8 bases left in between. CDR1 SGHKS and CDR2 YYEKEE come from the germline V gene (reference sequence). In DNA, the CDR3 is TGTGCCAGCAGCTTGACAGCTACTAATTCACCCCTCCACTTT. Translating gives CASSLTATNSPLHF.

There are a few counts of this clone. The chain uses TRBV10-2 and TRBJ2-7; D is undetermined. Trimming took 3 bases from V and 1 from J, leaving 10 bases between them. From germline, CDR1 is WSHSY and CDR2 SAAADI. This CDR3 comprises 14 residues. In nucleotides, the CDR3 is TGCGCCAGCAGTGAAGCAACCTGGTCCTACGAGCAGTACTTC. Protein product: CASSEATWSYEQYF.

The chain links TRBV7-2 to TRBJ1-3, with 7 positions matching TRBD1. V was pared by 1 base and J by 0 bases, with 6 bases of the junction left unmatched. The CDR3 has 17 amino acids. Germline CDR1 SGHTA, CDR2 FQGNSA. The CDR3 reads CASSLVPGGFSGNTIYF. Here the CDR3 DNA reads TGTGCCAGCAGCTTAGTCCCAGGGGGTTTCTCTGGAAACACCATATATTTT.

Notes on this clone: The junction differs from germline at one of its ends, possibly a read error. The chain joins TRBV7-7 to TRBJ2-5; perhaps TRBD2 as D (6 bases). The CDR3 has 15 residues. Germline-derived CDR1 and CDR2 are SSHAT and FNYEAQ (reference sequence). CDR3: CASSLGGAFQETQYF. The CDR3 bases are TGTGCTAGCAGCCTGGGCGGGGCTTTCCAAGAGACCCAGTACTTC.